These 4 T cell receptor beta chains came from one sample sequenced in a study of T-cell reconstitution after alpha-beta-depleted transplantation in children. For TCRbeta, the library was prepared with unique molecular identifiers. TCRdb re-derived calls from the PCR reads in MiXCR, one entry per CDR3 protein. The sample comprises a few hundred thousand distinct CDR3 sequences, roughly 15% of which are singletons, and about 32% rests with the top ten. Sequences were derived from PBMCs, mostly from graft donor cells, sampled 360 days after TCRalphabeta/CD19-depleted stem cell transplant. These receptor sequences come from a boy less than two years old who had a stem cell transplant for Wiskott-Aldrich syndrome, so the T cells may come from the graft donor.

This clonotype was seen more than once but under ten times. The chain recombines TRBV5-1 with TRBJ2-1, with D possibly TRBD1 on 6 matching bases. The CDR3 length is 15 residues. V lost 5 bases, J lost 1 base, and 13 bases lay in between. CDR1 is SGHRS and CDR2 is YFSETQ in the germline V gene. CDR3 protein: CASRQQGWSYNEQFF. The CDR3, as DNA: TGCGCCAGCAGACAACAGGGCTGGTCCTACAATGAGCAGTTCTTC.

This rearrangement joins TRBV15 to TRBJ2-2; D is ambiguous. The CDR3 is 14 amino acids. Germline V gene lookup returns CDR1 LNHNV and CDR2 YYDKDF (reference sequence). V lost 3 bases to trimming and J lost 5 bases, with 10 bases between them. Here the CDR3 reads CATSSRLWTGELFF. The CDR3 DNA sequence: TGTGCCACCAGCAGTCGACTTTGGACCGGGGAGCTGTTTTTT.

The rearrangement links TRBV29-1 to TRBJ2-3; weak D call: TRBD2 (5 bases). Trimming left V 4 bases short and J 1 base short, with 24 bases between. The CDR3 has 18 residues. Germline-derived CDR1 and CDR2 are SQVTM and ANQGSEA. CDR3 sequence: CSVVPPKYPRVCTDTQYF. The CDR3 coding sequence is TGCAGCGTTGTTCCCCCCAAATACCCGAGGGTTTGCACAGATACGCAGTATTTT.

This chain links TRBV7-9 with TRBJ2-7; 7 bases match TRBD1. The CDR3 covers 13 residues. The germline CDR1 and CDR2 sequences are SEHNR and FQNEAQ (reference sequence). J was trimmed by 6 bases and V by 4 bases; bases with no gene match: 6. The CDR3 DNA is TGTGCCAGCAGCTCCCGGGACAGCGGCGAGCAGTACTTC. Encoded protein: CASSSRDSGEQYF.